This TCR beta chain is drawn from a study of T cells in Graves' hyperthyroidism and ophthalmopathy (dated by TCRdb to about 2019). About the study as a whole: Peripheral blood was collected at initial diagnosis, before any treatment. For training and testing, the 100 or so patients in the discovery cohort were randomly divided in a 7:3 ratio. In addition, the study compared T-cell repertoires in thyroid tissue and in blood from five or six Graves' hyperthyroidism patients. After sampling, hyperthyroidism patients received methimazole starting at 30 mg daily, and ophthalmopathy patients received high-dose intravenous methylprednisolone. To identify distinguishing TCR V-J signatures, a discovery cohort of 100 or so patients was used, comprising fewer than 45 with Graves' ophthalmopathy and under 60 with stable Graves' hyperthyroidism. The paper reports TCR Vbeta CDR3 sequencing of some 140 peripheral blood samples: approximately 43 ophthalmopathy, 70 to 85 hyperthyroidism and approximately 17 progressor patients. Prospective prediction of ophthalmopathy was tested in an independent validation cohort of 18 to 20 hyperthyroidism patients and roughly 16 patients who later progressed to ophthalmopathy. Findings and caveats that apply to the study as a whole: A 13 V-J signature model separated ophthalmopathy from stable hyperthyroidism, with around 91% sensitivity and roughly 82% specificity in cross-validation and 80%/75% in testing. Sample size was not statistically predetermined, and investigators were not blinded to group allocation. During validation, the model predicted progression to ophthalmopathy a median of approximately 6.5 months ahead of onset, with around 71% sensitivity and 72% to 80% specificity. Blood samples also contained most of the expanded thyroid clonotypes (frequency above 0.001), which suggests that blood repertoires may reflect thyroid immune responses.

Stable Graves' hyperthyroidism was defined as no progression to ophthalmopathy during 18 months of follow-up. Hyperthyroidism patients were newly diagnosed, with disease duration under 2 months, and aged 18 to 65 years. Any patient with an uncontrolled infection, another autoimmune disease, pregnancy or lactation was excluded. Diagnoses were established on the basis of clinical symptoms, serum thyroxine and TRAb, thyroid ultrasound, and orbital computed tomography. PBMCs were separated from 10 ml of fresh peripheral blood using Ficoll-Paque density gradient centrifugation. Total RNA was extracted with Trizol reagent, and quality was checked on an Agilent 2100 Bioanalyzer. Amplification of TCR beta CDR3 regions was carried out from RNA transcripts. For the first round of RT-PCR on the TCR CDR3, the HTBI primer set was used together with the Qiagen OneStep RT-PCR kit. Libraries were constructed in a second round of multiplex PCR, after which size selection and purification were carried out. The libraries were sequenced on an Illumina HiSeq2000 using paired-end 100 bp reads. On the study's bioinformatics: SOAPnuke was used to process the raw data, with reads discarded if the reads contained adapters or uncalled bases, had a mean Phred below 15, or lacked an exact constant-primer or identifier match. COPE v1.2.5 was used to merge the high-quality paired reads, and each unique nucleotide sequence was defined as a clonotype. MiTCR v1.1 was used to align clonotypes to the IMGT TRBV, TRBD and TRBJ reference segments. Only V-J combinations with frequency above 0.0001, covering approximately 99% of repertoires, were analysed. A TCS score was defined as the ratio of F50 (clonal expansion) to E x V (chaos), with BLOSUM62-based TCRdist applied between CDR3 peptides within each V-J. Welch's t-statistics and random forest reduced just over 500 V-J features to fewer than 15, which were used in a naive Bayes classifier (R e1071). TCRdb redid the processing of the public reads, applying fastp at Q25 and MiXCR, and retained in-frame beta chains. Each entry merges the rows of one CDR3 protein and shows their most common DNA and genes. Clone size and V and J calls follow TCRdb, not the original study. The sample has about 110,000 distinct CDR3 sequences on record, approximately 16% of them singletons. The top ten constitute under 45% of the sample.

With respect to this clonotype: The clone's antigen remains unknown. Nothing much larger sits one base from this clone, and base qualities are not available.

What was sequenced was blood. The receptor comes from a woman in her 50s with Graves' hyperthyroidism.

The CDR3 loop reads CSAGGGPTDTQYF. The sequence in DNA is TGCAGCGCCGGGGGGGGCCCCACAGATACGCAGTATTTT. This chain is built from TRBV29-1 and TRBJ2-3, and TRBD2 aligns with 8 junction nucleotides. The V end gives up 7 bases and the J end 2 bases, leaving 5 bases in the junction not matched to a gene. The germline V gene sets CDR1 to SQVTM and CDR2 to ANQGSEA. The CDR3 spans 13 residues, from the cysteine through the phenylalanine. Only the CDR3 portion is preserved as DNA: 39 bases, with reading frame beginning at the first base.